This T cell receptor (beta chain) was recorded in a study of T-cell memory formation after mild COVID-19. Study findings and constraints: Cross-reactive memory apparently joined, as some responding clones appeared in pre-infection memory. Researchers could not confirm that second-wave clones peaking on day 37 targeted SARS-CoV-2. A balance of CD4 and CD8 characterized clones contracting day 15 to 85, whereas later expanders leaned CD4+.

5'RACE, which relied on constant-segment primers, yielded TCR alpha and TCR beta cDNA libraries carrying sample barcodes and UMIs. Each CDR3 protein gets one entry after TCRdb re-called the 5' RACE reads with MiXCR. The sample includes about 150,000 distinct CDR3 sequences, 15% to 20% of them seen just once. About this clonotype: Its antigen is undetermined.

Sample: PBMCs or a T cell subset sorted from them (not recorded which). This clonotype was obtained from an adult woman who had mild COVID-19 (a few samples of this study predate the infection). Cell type and time point are not known.

The DNA for the CDR3 is TGTGCCAGCAGTTATCCGGGTGGAGAGACCCAGTACTTC. It codes for CASSYPGGETQYF. The rearrangement uses TRBV6-2 or TRBV6-3 and TRBJ2-5; D uncertain. Trimming cost V 3 bases and J 4 bases, with 9 bases left between them. Per the germline V gene, CDR1 is MNHEY and CDR2 is SVGEGT. The CDR3 covers 13 residues.